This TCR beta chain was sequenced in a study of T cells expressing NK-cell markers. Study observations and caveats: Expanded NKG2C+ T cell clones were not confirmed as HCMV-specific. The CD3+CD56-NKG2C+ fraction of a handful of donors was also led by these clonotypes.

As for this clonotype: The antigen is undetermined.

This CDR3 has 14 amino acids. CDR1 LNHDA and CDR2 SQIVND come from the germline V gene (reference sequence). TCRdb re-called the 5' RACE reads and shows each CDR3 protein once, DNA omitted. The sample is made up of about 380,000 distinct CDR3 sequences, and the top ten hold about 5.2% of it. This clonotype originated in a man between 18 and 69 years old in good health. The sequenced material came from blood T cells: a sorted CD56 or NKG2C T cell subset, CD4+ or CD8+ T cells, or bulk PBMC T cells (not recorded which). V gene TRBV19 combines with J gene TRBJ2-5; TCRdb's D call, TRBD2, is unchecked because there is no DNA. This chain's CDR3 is CATGLEGTTETQYF.